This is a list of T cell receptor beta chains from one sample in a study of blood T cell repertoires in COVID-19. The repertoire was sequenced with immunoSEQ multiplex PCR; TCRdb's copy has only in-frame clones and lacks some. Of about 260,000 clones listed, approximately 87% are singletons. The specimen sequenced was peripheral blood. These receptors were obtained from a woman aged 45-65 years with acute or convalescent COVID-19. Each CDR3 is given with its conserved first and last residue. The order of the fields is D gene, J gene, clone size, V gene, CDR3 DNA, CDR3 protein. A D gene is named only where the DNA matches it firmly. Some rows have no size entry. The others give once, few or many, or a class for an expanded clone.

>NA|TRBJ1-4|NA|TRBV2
TGTGCCAGCAGTCTATACAGGAAGGAAAAACTGTTTTTT
CASSLYRKEKLFF
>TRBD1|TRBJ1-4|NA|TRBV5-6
TGTGCCAGCAGCTTGGTGGGACAGGCTAATGAAAAACTGTTTTTT
CASSLVGQANEKLFF
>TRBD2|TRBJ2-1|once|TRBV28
TGTGCCAGCAGCGCTGGACGGACTAGCGCCTACAATGAGCAGTTCTTC
CASSAGRTSAYNEQFF
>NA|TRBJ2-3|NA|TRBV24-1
TGTGCCACCAGTGATTCCGCGGTAGAAGGGGTCACAGATACGCAGTATTTT
CATSDSAVEGVTDTQYF
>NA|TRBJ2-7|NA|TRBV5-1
TGCGCCAGCAGCTTGGGAAGCGGGTCCTACGAGCAGTACTTC
CASSLGSGSYEQYF
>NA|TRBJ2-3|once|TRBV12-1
TGTGCCAGCAGCGGCGACATCTCTAGCACAGATACGCAGTATTTT
CASSGDISSTDTQYF
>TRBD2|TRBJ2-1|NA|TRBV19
TGTGCCAGTAGCGGACTAGCGGGCTACAATGAGCAGTTCTTC
CASSGLAGYNEQFF
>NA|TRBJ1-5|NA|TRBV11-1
TGTGCCAGCAGCTTAGACACAGGTCAGCCCCAGCATTTT
CASSLDTGQPQHF
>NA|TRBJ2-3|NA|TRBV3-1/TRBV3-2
TGTGCCAGCAGCCAACAGGGCACAGATACGCAGTATTTT
CASSQQGTDTQYF
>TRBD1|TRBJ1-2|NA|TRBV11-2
TGTGCCAGCAGCTTAGCGGGACAGGGGGCAGTTGGCTACACCTTC
CASSLAGQGAVGYTF
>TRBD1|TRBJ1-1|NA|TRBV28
TGTGCCAGCAGTTCGACCGAAGGTGGGACAGGGGATAGGGCCGCCAGGGCTTTCTTT
CASSSTEGGTGDRAARAFF
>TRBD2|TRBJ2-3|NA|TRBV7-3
TGTGCCAGCAGCCCGCCAGGGACTAGCGAGAGAGATACGCAGTATTTT
CASSPPGTSERDTQYF
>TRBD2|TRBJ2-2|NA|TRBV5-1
TGCGCCAGCAACACCGGGGGGGCAGCGAACACCGGGGAGCTGTTTTTT
CASNTGGAANTGELFF
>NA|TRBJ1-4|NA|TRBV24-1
TGTGCCACCAGTGATTCTAAGATGGGCCGTAATGAAAAACTGTTTTTT
CATSDSKMGRNEKLFF
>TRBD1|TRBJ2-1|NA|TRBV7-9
TGTGCCAGCAGCTTAGTCGGACAGGACGAGCAGTTCTTC
CASSLVGQDEQFF
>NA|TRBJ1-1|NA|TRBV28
TGTGCCAGCAGTTCCGGGACAACGGGGGGAGTCACTGAAGCTTTCTTT
CASSSGTTGGVTEAFF
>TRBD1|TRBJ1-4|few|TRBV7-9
TGTGCCAGCAGCTTAGAGGGACAGCGAAATGAAAAACTGTTTTTT
CASSLEGQRNEKLFF
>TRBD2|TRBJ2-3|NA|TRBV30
TGTGCCTGGTTGCCGGGACTAGCGTGGCATACGCAGTATTTT
CAWLPGLAWHTQYF
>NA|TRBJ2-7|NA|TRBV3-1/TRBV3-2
TGTGCCAGCAGCCTCCTCGTCGGGAGATCCTACGAGCAGTACTTC
CASSLLVGRSYEQYF
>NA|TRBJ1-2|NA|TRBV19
TGTGCCAGTAGTATAAACGGGCAGGGCGGCTATGGCTACACCTTC
CASSINGQGGYGYTF
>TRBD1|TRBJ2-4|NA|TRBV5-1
TGCGCCAGCAGCTGGACCGAAACAGGGGGTGGCCGGGATGCCAAAAACATTCAGTACTTC
CASSWTETGGGRDAKNIQYF
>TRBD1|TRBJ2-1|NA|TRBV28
TGTGCCAGCAGTTTGTGGAAGGGACAGGGGAACAATGAGCAGTTCTTC
CASSLWKGQGNNEQFF
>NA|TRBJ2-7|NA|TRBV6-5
TGTGCCAGCAGTTGGGGCAGAAACTCCTACGAGCAGTACTTC
CASSWGRNSYEQYF
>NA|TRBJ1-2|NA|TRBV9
TGTGCCAGCAGCGTAAACGGGTATGGCTACACCTTC
CASSVNGYGYTF
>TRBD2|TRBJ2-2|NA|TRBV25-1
TGTGCCAGCAGAGGTCTCGGGCGGGAGGGCCCTGCCGGGGAGCTGTTTTTT
CASRGLGREGPAGELFF
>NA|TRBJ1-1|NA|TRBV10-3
TGTGCCATCAGTGAACAGATGAACACTGAAGCTTTCTTT
CAISEQMNTEAFF
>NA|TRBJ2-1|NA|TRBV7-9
TGTGCCAGCAGCACACCTAGCGCAAGCTCCTACAATGAGCAGTTCTTC
CASSTPSASSYNEQFF
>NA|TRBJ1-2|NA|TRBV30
TGTGCCTGGTACCAAAATGATGGTCGCCCAGGGGCGCGGTATGGCTACACCTTC
CAWYQNDGRPGARYGYTF
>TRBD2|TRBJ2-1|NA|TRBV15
TGTGCCACCAGCAGTACCCTGGCAAGACTAGCGGAGGACAATGAGCAGTTCTTC
CATSSTLARLAEDNEQFF
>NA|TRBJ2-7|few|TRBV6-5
TGTGCCAGCAGTTACTCGGCAGGAGGCGAGCAGTACTTC
CASSYSAGGEQYF
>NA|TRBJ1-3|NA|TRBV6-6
TGTGCCAGCAGTTACCCCAGGGGTAGAGGAAACACCATATATTTT
CASSYPRGRGNTIYF
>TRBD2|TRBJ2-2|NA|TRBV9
TGTGCCAGCAGCTTTAGCGGGAGCCCGAACACCGGGGAGCTGTTTTTT
CASSFSGSPNTGELFF
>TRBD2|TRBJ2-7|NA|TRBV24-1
TGTGCCACCAGTGACAAAACAGGGGGACTAGCGGGAGAAGAGCAGTACTTC
CATSDKTGGLAGEEQYF
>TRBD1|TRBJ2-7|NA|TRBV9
TGTGCCAGCAGCCCCTGGACAGGCTCCTACGAGCAGTACTTC
CASSPWTGSYEQYF
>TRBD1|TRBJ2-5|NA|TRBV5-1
TGCGCCAGCAGCTTGGGTTTAAGTGGAAACAGGGGAGAGACCCAGTACTTC
CASSLGLSGNRGETQYF
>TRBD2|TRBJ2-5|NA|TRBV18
TGTGCCAGCTCACCAAAACTAGCGGTACAAGAGACCCAGTACTTC
CASSPKLAVQETQYF
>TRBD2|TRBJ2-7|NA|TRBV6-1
TGTGCCAGCAGTGAGATGACTAGCGGGAGACTATACGAGCAGTACTTC
CASSEMTSGRLYEQYF
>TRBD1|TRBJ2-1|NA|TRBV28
TGTGCCAGCAGTTCCCACAGGGGGCTTCACAATGAGCAGTTCTTC
CASSSHRGLHNEQFF
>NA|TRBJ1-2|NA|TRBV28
TGTGCCAGCAGTTTGGGGACGGGGGTCGCTAACTATGGCTACACCTTC
CASSLGTGVANYGYTF
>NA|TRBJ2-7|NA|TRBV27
TGTGCCAGCAGTTCCGGAGGGTCCTGGGGCGAGCAGTACTTC
CASSSGGSWGEQYF
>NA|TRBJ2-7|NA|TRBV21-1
TGTGCCAGCAGCAATCCGGGACAGGGCAACGAGCAGTACTTC
CASSNPGQGNEQYF
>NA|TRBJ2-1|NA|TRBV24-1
TGTGCCCCAAGACGGACTGGGGTCGTCTACAATGAGCAGTTCTTC
CAPRRTGVVYNEQFF
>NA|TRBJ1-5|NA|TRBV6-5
TGTGCCAGCAGCCCCTCGGGAGGCAATCAGCCCCAGCATTTT
CASSPSGGNQPQHF
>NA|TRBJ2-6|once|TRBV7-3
TGTGCCAGCAGCTCAAGGAGCGGCTCTGGGGCCAACGTCCTGACTTTC
CASSSRSGSGANVLTF
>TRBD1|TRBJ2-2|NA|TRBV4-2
TGTGCCAGCAGCCAAGCTGACAGGGGAGGCACCGGGGAGCTGTTTTTT
CASSQADRGGTGELFF